This T cell receptor beta chain was found in a study of low-dose radiotherapy and immunotherapy resistance in tumors. With TRAV- and TRBV-specific primers, first-strand cDNA was made, covering the alpha and beta chains. Both a constant-region primer and a V-primer adapter served to amplify TCRs across roughly 22 PCR cycles. MiXCR, applied by TCRdb to the reads, yields one record per CDR3 protein. Of under 90,000 distinct CDR3 sequences listed, 15% to 20% are singletons. Germline trimming cut 5 bases from V and 9 bases from J; bases unmatched to any gene: 11. The CDR3 totals 15 residues. CDR1 MDHEN and CDR2 SYDVKM come from the germline V gene. This clonotype has at least ten counts. Time point noted: after trial treatment. Treatment here: LDRT plus nivolumab, ipilimumab, low-dose cyclophosphamide and aspirin (RACIN trial).

This receptor was obtained from a male donor with prostate cancer. The specimen was PBMCs, collected after low-dose radiotherapy plus immunotherapy. The rearrangement links TRBV28 to TRBJ2-1; 9 bases are shared with TRBD1. The CDR3 coding sequence is TGTGCCAGCAGTGGACAGGGGACGTTCATTATTGAGCAGTTCTTC. This codes for CASSGQGTFIIEQFF.